One and the same sample provided the 16 T cell receptor beta chains below, sequenced in a study of response to subunit inactivated influenza vaccine. TCRdb re-derived calls from the RT-PCR reads in MiXCR, one entry per CDR3 protein. The sample holds a few hundred thousand distinct CDR3 sequences, around 15% seen once. The material was PBMCs from blood, obtained 11 to 12 days after vaccination. The source is a middle-aged man who received an inactivated influenza vaccine.

This clonotype was found many times. The CDR3 DNA reads as TGTGCCAGCAGGGGGACAGGGCGGGAGTGGGAGCAGTTCTTC. It encodes CASRGTGREWEQFF. The V call is TRBV12-3 or TRBV12-4, the J call TRBJ2-1; TRBD1 matches at 9 bases. The CDR3 length is 14 residues. Losses at the gene ends were 6 bases for V and 10 bases for J; bases not matched to a gene: 10.

This clonotype was seen more than once but under ten times. The chain employs TRBV5-1 and TRBJ2-3; D is unclear. CDR1 and CDR2 from the germline V gene are SGHRS and YFSETQ. V was trimmed by 7 bases and J by 4 bases, leaving 10 bases between them. The CDR3 has 12 residues. CDR3 DNA sequence: TGCGCCAGCGTTTGTATTCCAGATACGCAGTATTTT. Translated: CASVCIPDTQYF.

The chain links TRBV11-2 to TRBJ1-1, with 7 bases aligning to TRBD1. This CDR3 spans 15 amino acids. From germline, CDR1 is SGHAT and CDR2 FQNNGV. Losses at the gene ends were 4 bases for V and 4 bases for J; bases not matched to a gene: 9. The CDR3 protein is CASSSNRGWGTEAFF. The DNA for the CDR3 is TGTGCCAGCAGCTCGAACAGGGGTTGGGGCACTGAAGCTTTCTTT.

This clonotype was detected many times. V is TRBV7-9 and J is TRBJ2-7, with D possibly TRBD1 on 6 matching bases. Trimming shortened V by 0 bases and J by 3 bases, and 9 bases separated the two germline ends. Germline loops: CDR1 SEHNR, CDR2 FQNEAQ (reference sequence). The CDR3 spans 14 residues. The CDR3 DNA follows: TGTGCCAGCAGCTTAGCTACAGGGCGCTACGAGCAGTACTTC. Its protein is CASSLATGRYEQYF.

V is TRBV7-9 and J is TRBJ2-2; the D call may be TRBD1 or TRBD2 (5 bases each). Per the germline V gene, CDR1 is SEHNR and CDR2 is FQNEAQ (reference sequence). This CDR3 is built from 17 residues. Trimming removed 4 bases at V and 0 bases at J, with 15 bases between. As DNA, the CDR3 is TGTGCCAGCAGCTCCAACTTTGGGGGTGCGAACACCGGGGAGCTGTTTTTT. Its protein product is CASSSNFGGANTGELFF.

The genes are TRBV24-1 and TRBJ2-1; D remains ambiguous. The CDR3 totals 12 residues. V shed 4 bases and J shed 10 bases, with 10 bases lying between them. Per the germline V gene, CDR1 is KGHDR and CDR2 is SFDVKD. The CDR3 DNA sequence: TGTGCCACCAGTGAGGCCCTACGAGAGCAGTTCTTC. Translated: CATSEALREQFF.

The chain carries TRBV6-2 or TRBV6-3 and TRBJ2-5; 12 positions match TRBD2. CDR1 MNHEY and CDR2 SVGEGT come from the germline V gene. V was clipped by 6 bases and J by 1 base; unmatched bases: 6. The CDR3 length is 16 residues. Here the CDR3 DNA reads TGTGCCAGCAGCCCCCCGACTAGCGGGGGCCAAGAGACCCAGTACTTC. Translated: CASSPPTSGGQETQYF.

In this sample, this clonotype turned up many times. The chain is built from TRBV7-2 and TRBJ2-7, with TRBD2 matching over 10 bases. The CDR3 spans 15 residues. Trimming cost V 3 bases and J 7 bases; bases outside gene matches: 9. Germline assignment: CDR1 SGHTA and CDR2 FQGNSA. This chain's CDR3 is CASSFDRLAGGEQYF. The CDR3 DNA reads as TGTGCCAGCAGCTTCGACAGACTAGCGGGTGGGGAGCAGTACTTC. Full variable domain (missing parts from reference TRBV7-2 and TRBJ2-7): GAGVSQSPSNKVTEKGKDVELRCDPISGHTALYWYRQSLGQGLEFLIYFQGNSAPDKSGLPSDRFSAERTGGSVSTLTIQRTQQEDSAVYLCASSFDRLAGGEQYFGPGTRLTVT.

This clonotype came up a few times. The chain carries TRBV18 and TRBJ2-7; TRBD2 is a possible D gene (6 bases). From germline, CDR1 is KGHSH and CDR2 LQKENI. The CDR3 totals 14 residues. V dropped 2 bases and J dropped 4 bases, with 12 bases sitting between them. CDR3 loop: CASSPGEVGYEQYF. For the CDR3, the DNA is TGTGCCAGCTCACCAGGGGAGGTGGGATACGAGCAGTACTTC.

This clonotype was seen many times. This chain connects TRBV7-9 to TRBJ2-7, with a weak D call TRBD1 (7 bases). Germline CDR1 and CDR2: SEHNR and FQNEAQ (reference sequence). The germline V and J ends were trimmed by 5 bases and 5 bases, with 22 bases remaining between them. The CDR3 has 16 amino acids. CDR3 residues: CASSRWGGGGFHEQYF. Written as DNA, the CDR3 is TGTGCCAGCAGCCGATGGGGTGGAGGGGGCTTCCACGAGCAGTACTTC.

About this clonotype: The junction differs from germline at one of its ends, possibly a read error. This sequence joins TRBV7-7 and TRBJ1-2; 8 nucleotides match TRBD1. The CDR3 spans 18 residues. The V gene's germline CDR1 is SSHAT and CDR2 FNYEAQ (reference sequence). The CDR3 protein is CASSLKGLRQGMDYGYTF. As DNA, the CDR3 is TGTGCTAGCAGCTTAAAGGGGCTCCGACAGGGGATGGACTATGGCTACACCTTC.

This clonotype was observed at least ten times. V gene TRBV2 combines with J gene TRBJ2-1; a possible D gene is TRBD2 (6 bases). Per the germline V gene, CDR1 is SNHLY and CDR2 is FYNNEI. Deletions cut 6 bases from V and 4 bases from J, with 10 bases between. CDR3 length: 13 residues. The CDR3 loop is CASRIGTYNEQFF. CDR3 DNA: TGTGCCAGCAGGATCGGGACTTACAATGAGCAGTTCTTC.

This clonotype was found a few times. The V and J genes are TRBV28 and TRBJ2-1; weak D call: TRBD2 (5 bases). V dropped 3 bases and J dropped 3 bases, with 15 bases sitting between them. CDR3 length equals 16 residues. Germline values: CDR1 MDHEN, CDR2 SYDVKM. In DNA, the CDR3 is TGTGCCAGCAGTTTTCGTCGGGGATTGGGCTACAATGAGCAGTTCTTC. Protein: CASSFRRGLGYNEQFF.

This clonotype was counted a few times. The chain joins TRBV19 to TRBJ2-7; TRBD2 is a possible D gene (6 bases). CDR3 size: 17 residues. The V gene lost 4 bases and the J gene lost 6 bases, with 25 bases spanning the gap. The germline V gene has CDR1 LNHDA and CDR2 SQIVND (reference sequence). CDR3 sequence (DNA): TGTGCCAGTAGTAAACAAACATTATCGGGGGATCCCCTCGAGCAGTACTTC. Encoded protein: CASSKQTLSGDPLEQYF.

The chain employs TRBV12-3 or TRBV12-4 and TRBJ2-5, with 13 nucleotides matching TRBD2. The CDR3 covers 15 residues. J lost 5 bases, V lost 6 bases, and 6 bases had no gene match. The CDR3 loop reads CASRELAGGRETQYF. In DNA form, the CDR3 reads TGTGCCAGCAGAGAACTAGCGGGGGGGCGGGAGACCCAGTACTTC.

This clonotype came up a few times. The gene calls are TRBV15 and TRBJ2-1; TRBD2 agrees at 7 bases. Trimming cost V 2 bases and J 0 bases; bases outside gene matches: 7. The CDR3 consists of 17 residues. Germline V gene sequence: CDR1 LNHNV, CDR2 YYDKDF (reference sequence). Here the CDR3 reads CATSRPPGGSSYNEQFF. The CDR3 nucleotides are TGTGCCACCAGCAGACCCCCGGGCGGGAGCTCCTACAATGAGCAGTTCTTC.